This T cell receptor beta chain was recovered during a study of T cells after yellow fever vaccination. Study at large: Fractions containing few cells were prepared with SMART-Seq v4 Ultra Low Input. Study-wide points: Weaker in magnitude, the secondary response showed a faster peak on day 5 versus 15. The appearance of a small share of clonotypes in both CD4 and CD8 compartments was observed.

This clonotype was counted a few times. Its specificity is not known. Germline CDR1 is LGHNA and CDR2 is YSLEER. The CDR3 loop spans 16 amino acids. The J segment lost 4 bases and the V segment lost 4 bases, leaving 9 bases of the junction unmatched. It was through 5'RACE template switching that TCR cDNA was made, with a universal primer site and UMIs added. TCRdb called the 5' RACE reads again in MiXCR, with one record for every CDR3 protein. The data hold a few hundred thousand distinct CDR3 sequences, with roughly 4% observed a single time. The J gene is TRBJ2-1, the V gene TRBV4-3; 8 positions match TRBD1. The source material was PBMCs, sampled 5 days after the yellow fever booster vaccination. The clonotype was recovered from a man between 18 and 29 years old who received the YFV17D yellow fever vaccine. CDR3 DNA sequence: TGCGCCAGCAGCCGAGGGACCGGGACAGGATACAATGAGCAGTTCTTC. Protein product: CASSRGTGTGYNEQFF.